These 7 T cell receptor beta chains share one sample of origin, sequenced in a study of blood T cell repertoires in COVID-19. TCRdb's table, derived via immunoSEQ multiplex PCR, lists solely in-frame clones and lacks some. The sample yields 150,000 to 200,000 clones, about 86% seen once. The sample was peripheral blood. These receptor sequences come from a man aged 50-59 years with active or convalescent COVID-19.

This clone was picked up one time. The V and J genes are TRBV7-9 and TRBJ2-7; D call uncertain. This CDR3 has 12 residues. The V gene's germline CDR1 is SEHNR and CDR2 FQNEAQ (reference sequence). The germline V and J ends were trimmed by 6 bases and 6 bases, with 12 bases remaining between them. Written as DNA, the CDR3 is TGTGCCAGCAGTCCCGACTTGGGCGAGCAGTACTTC. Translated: CASSPDLGEQYF.

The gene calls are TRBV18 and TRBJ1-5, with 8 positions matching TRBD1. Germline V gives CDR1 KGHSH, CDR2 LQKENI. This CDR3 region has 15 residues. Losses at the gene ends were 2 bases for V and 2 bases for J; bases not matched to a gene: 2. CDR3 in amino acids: CASSPGTGGNQPQHF. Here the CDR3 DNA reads TGTGCCAGCTCACCAGGGACAGGTGGCAATCAGCCCCAGCATTTT.

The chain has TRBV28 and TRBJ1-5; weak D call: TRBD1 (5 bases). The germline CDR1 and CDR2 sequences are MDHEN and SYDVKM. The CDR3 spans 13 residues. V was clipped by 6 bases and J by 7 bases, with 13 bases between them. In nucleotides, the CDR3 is TGTGCCAGCAGCGGGGGTAGCCGCCAGCCCCAGCATTTT. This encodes CASSGGSRQPQHF.

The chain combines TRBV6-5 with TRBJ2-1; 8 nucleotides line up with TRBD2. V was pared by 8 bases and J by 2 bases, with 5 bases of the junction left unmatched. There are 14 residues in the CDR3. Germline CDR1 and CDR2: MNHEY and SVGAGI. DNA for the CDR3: TGTGCCAGCTCAAGCGGGAGCGCCTACAATGAGCAGTTCTTC. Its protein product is CASSSGSAYNEQFF.

The CDR3 here is CASSPEHPTHRGLSNQPQHF. The CDR3, as DNA: TGTGCCAGCAGCCCGGAACACCCAACCCACAGGGGTCTTAGCAATCAGCCCCAGCATTTT. V is TRBV5-4 and J is TRBJ1-5, with 7 positions matching TRBD1. With 4 bases clipped from V and 0 bases from J, the junction kept 19 bases outside the gene matches. This CDR3 comprises 20 residues. Germline V gene sequence: CDR1 SGHNT, CDR2 YYREEE (reference sequence).

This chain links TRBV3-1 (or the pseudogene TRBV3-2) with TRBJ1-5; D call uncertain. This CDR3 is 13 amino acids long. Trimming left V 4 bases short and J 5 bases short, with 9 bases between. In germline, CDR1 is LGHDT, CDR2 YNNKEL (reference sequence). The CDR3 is CASSLGRDQPQHF. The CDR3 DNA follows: TGTGCCAGCAGCCTTGGGAGGGATCAGCCCCAGCATTTT.

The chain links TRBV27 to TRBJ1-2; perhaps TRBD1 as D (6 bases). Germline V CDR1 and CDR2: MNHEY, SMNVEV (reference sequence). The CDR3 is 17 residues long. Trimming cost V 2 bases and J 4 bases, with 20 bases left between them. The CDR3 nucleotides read TGTGCCAGCAGTTTAAAGGGCGGCAGGGGAAGGATCTATGGCTACACCTTC. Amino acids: CASSLKGGRGRIYGYTF.